The T cell receptor (beta chain) described here comes from a study of cytomegalovirus exposure and HLA in healthy donors. With respect to this clone: No antigen is known for it.

The study ran its PCR with 60 Vbeta and 13 Jbeta primers. Some clones are missing from TCRdb's copy, which holds only in-frame ones; the method was immunoSEQ multiplex PCR. Among around 200,000 clones, approximately 83% were seen once, and the ten largest hold about 10%. Germline assignment: CDR1 LGHNA and CDR2 YNFKEQ. The CDR3 is 15 residues long. The ends were cut back, 1 base at V and 5 bases at J, with 11 bases in the middle. Study-wide points: Trimming of TCR beta V- and J-genes showed a link, identified in a later analysis, to a missense DCLRE1C variant. Later analysis identified about 18,000 TCR beta sequences associated with HLA alleles, using a false discovery rate threshold of 0.05.

Sequencing used PBMCs. The TCR comes from a woman in her forties or fifties in good health and CMV-seropositive. The chain joins TRBV4-2 to TRBJ1-4, with D unresolved. In nucleotides, the CDR3 is TGTGCCAGCAGCCAAGTTGGACGGGAGAATGAAAAACTGTTTTTT. It translates to CASSQVGRENEKLFF.